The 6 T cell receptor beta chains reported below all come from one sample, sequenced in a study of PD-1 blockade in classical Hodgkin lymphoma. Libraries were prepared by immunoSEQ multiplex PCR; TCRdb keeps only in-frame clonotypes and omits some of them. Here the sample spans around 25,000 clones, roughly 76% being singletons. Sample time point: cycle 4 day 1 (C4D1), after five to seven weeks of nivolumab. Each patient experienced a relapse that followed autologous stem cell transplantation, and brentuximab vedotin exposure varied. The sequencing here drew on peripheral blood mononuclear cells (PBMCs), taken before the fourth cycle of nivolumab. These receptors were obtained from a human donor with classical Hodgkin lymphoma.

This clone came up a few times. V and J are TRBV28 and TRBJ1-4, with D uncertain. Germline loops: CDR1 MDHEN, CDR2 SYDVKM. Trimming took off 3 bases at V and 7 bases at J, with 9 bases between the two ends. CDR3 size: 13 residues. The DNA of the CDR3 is TGTGCCAGCAGTTTCCCCGCTTCTGAAAAACTGTTTTTT. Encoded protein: CASSFPASEKLFF.

The CDR3 protein is CASSSTDNSPLHF. The CDR3 coding sequence is TGTGCCAGCAGCTCGACGGACAATTCACCCCTCCACTTT. The genes are TRBV7-9 and TRBJ1-6; D remains ambiguous. CDR1 and CDR2 (germline): SEHNR, FQNEAQ (reference sequence). V was shortened by 4 bases and J by 7 bases, with 8 bases between the two germline ends. The CDR3 sequence is 13 residues long.

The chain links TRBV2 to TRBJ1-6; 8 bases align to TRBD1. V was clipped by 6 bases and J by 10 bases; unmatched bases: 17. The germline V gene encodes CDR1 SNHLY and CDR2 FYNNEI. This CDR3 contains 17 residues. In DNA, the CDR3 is TGTGCCAGCAGACAGAGTCCCGGGACAGGAGTTGGATCACCCCTCCACTTT. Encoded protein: CASRQSPGTGVGSPLHF.

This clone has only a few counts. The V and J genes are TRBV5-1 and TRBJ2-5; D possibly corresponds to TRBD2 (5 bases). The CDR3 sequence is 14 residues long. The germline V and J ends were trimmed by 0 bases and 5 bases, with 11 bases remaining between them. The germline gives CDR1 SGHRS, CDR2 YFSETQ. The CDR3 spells CASSLEAPGETQYF. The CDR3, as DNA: TGCGCCAGCAGCTTGGAGGCGCCGGGGGAGACCCAGTACTTC.

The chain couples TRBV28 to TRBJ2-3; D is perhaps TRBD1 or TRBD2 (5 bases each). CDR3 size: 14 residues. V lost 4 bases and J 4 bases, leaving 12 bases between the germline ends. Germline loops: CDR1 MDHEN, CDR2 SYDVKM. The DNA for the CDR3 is TGTGCCAGCAGTTCTGCCTTGGGGGCAGATACGCAGTATTTT. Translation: CASSSALGADTQYF.

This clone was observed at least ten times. CDR3 in amino acids: CSVRGMINIQYF. For the CDR3, the DNA is TGCAGCGTGAGAGGGATGATCAACATTCAGTACTTC. The rearrangement joins TRBV29-1 to TRBJ2-4; perhaps TRBD2 as D (5 bases). Trimming removed 6 bases from V and 7 bases from J, with 13 bases in between. Germline V gene sequence: CDR1 SQVTM, CDR2 ANQGSEA. The length of the CDR3 is 12 residues.